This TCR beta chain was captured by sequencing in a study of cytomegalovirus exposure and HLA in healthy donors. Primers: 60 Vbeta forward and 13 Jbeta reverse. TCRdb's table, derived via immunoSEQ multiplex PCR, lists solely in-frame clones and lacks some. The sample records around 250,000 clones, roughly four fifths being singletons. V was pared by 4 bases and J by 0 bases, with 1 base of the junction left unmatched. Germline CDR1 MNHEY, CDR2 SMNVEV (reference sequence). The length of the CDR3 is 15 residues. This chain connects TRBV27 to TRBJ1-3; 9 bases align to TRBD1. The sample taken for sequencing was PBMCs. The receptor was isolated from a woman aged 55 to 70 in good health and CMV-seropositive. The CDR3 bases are TGTGCCAGCAGTTCACAGGGGGCCTCTGGAAACACCATATATTTT. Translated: CASSSQGASGNTIYF.